The T cell receptor beta chain under discussion was sequenced for a study of shared T cell receptors in the human thymus. Clones were sequenced by immunoSEQ multiplex PCR, and TCRdb holds only the in-frame ones, with some missing. This repertoire shows around 730,000 clones, approximately 83% found once; its top ten account for approximately 0.01%. Germline assignment: CDR1 MGHRA and CDR2 YSYEKL. The V end lost 0 bases, the J end lost 4 bases, and 15 bases lay between the germline ends. CDR3 length: 17 amino acids. This sample was also put to use in a study of human thymus T cells. This second study notes: Thymus tissue was removed during corrective cardiac surgery. Thymic and blood repertoires appeared to carry a bias in their V and J gene usage. Thymic TCR repertoires of unrelated people reportedly overlapped highly.

Material for sequencing was thymocytes. The origin of this receptor is a girl in the first two years of life with a congenital heart defect. This chain connects TRBV4-1 to TRBJ2-2, with D possibly being TRBD1 (6 bases). For the CDR3, the DNA is TGCGCCAGCAGCCAAGAAACCCGGGACACCCCCACCGGGGAGCTGTTTTTT. Translation: CASSQETRDTPTGELFF.